This T cell receptor beta chain was identified in a study of shared clonotypes between healthy human individuals. From germline, CDR1 is ENHRY and CDR2 SYGVKD. The CDR3 has 13 residues. V was pared by 6 bases and J by 4 bases, with 10 bases between. Recent vaccinations or acute infections were absent in the healthy HIV-negative adult donors. All of the donors resided in Nashville, Tennessee, and each was a Caucasian adult. Each replicate PCR on the sorted subsets used about 0.2 ug DNA (around 30,000 T cell genomes). In the original workflow: Filtering differed since immunoSEQ provided only junctions, with no quality scores. Sequenced by immunoSEQ multiplex PCR; TCRdb stores in-frame clones only, minus some. The V and J calls and the clone size are those of that table, but D and trimming were determined from the DNA. In the table there are more than 2,000,000 clones, 80% to 95% of which are singletons.

This rearrangement joins TRBV10-3 to TRBJ1-5, with D tentatively TRBD1 (6 bases). Material: naive CD4+ T cells from PBMCs. Subset: CD45RA+ positively selected. The source of this sequence is a man younger than 35 in good health. Some clones in this sample may be carry-over from other donors' samples. The CDR3: CAIRGAANQPQHF. The CDR3 bases are TGTGCCATCAGGGGGGCCGCGAATCAGCCCCAGCATTTT.